A selection of T cell receptor beta chains follows, all from one sample in a study of Graves' ophthalmopathy and Graves' hyperthyroidism. Each CDR3 protein is one row after TCRdb ran MiXCR on the multiplex PCR reads. Found here are about 740,000 distinct CDR3 sequences, 40% of them singletons; the top ten hold 44%. The sequencing input was peripheral blood. All receptors derive from an adult man with Graves' ophthalmopathy. The CDR3 runs from the conserved cysteine through the conserved F or W. The order of the fields is V gene, clone size, J gene, D gene, CDR3 protein, CDR3 DNA. D genes are given only for firm matches. The size of a clone is reported for some rows only, either as once, few or many, or as a class for expanded clones.

TRBV2	many	TRBJ2-7	TRBD1	CASQTTGAGEQYF	TGTGCCAGCCAGACGACAGGGGCGGGCGAGCAGTACTTC
TRBV15	many	TRBJ2-5	.	CATSSLKETQYF	TGTGCCACCAGCAGCCTTAAAGAGACCCAGTACTTC
TRBV4-1	.	TRBJ1-5	TRBD1	CASSQAAGQEDQPQHF	TGCGCCAGCAGCCAAGCTGCGGGACAGGAGGATCAGCCCCAGCATTTT
TRBV7-2	many	TRBJ1-4	.	CASSKTGHNEKLFF	TGTGCCAGCAGCAAGACAGGCCATAATGAAAAACTGTTTTTT
TRBV28	.	TRBJ2-7	.	CASSRPAYEQYF	TGTGCCAGCAGTCGTCCCGCCTACGAGCAGTACTTC
TRBV6-6	.	TRBJ1-4	.	CASRLRTSNEKLFF	TGTGCCAGCAGGTTGCGCACGTCTAATGAAAAACTGTTTTTT
TRBV7-3	many	TRBJ2-5	.	CASSPGRLETQYF	TGTGCCAGCAGCCCCGGCCGTCTCGAGACCCAGTACTTC
TRBV7-2	.	TRBJ2-7	TRBD2	CASSYRTSGIYEQYF	TGTGCCAGCAGCTACCGGACTAGCGGGATCTACGAGCAGTACTTC
TRBV29-1	many	TRBJ2-5	TRBD2	CSVVPGGSGETQYF	TGCAGCGTTGTGCCGGGAGGTTCGGGAGAGACCCAGTACTTC
TRBV29-1	few	TRBJ2-7	.	CSVEDPSTDSYEQYF	TGCAGCGTTGAAGATCCGTCGACAGACTCCTACGAGCAGTACTTC
TRBV7-9	few	TRBJ2-2	.	CASSQGDFGRGELFF	TGCGCCAGCAGCCAAGGGGACTTCGGGCGCGGGGAGCTGTTTTTT
TRBV20-1	many	TRBJ2-5	.	CSARRAKETQYF	TGCAGTGCTAGACGGGCTAAAGAGACCCAGTACTTC
TRBV15	many	TRBJ1-2	TRBD1	CATSDRGTYGYTF	TGTGCCACCAGCGACAGGGGAACCTATGGCTACACCTTC
TRBV7-9	.	TRBJ2-7	TRBD1	CASSRPGQGYEQYF	TGTGCCAGCAGCCGTCCGGGACAGGGATACGAGCAGTACTTC
TRBV20-1	few	TRBJ1-1	.	CSATGARMEAFF	TGCAGTGCTACGGGGGCGCGGATGGAAGCTTTCTTT